This T cell receptor (beta chain) was retrieved from a study of blood T cell repertoires in COVID-19. Study-level background: The origin of the acute and convalescent COVID-19 samples was the United States, Italy and Spain. T cells, B-cell-depleted T cells, or PBMCs supplied cDNA or gDNA.

It was during active infection that Seattle patients were enrolled and then longitudinally followed. The germline gives CDR1 MDHEN, CDR2 SYDVKM. The CDR3 spans 14 residues. Trimming cost V 1 base and J 6 bases; bases outside gene matches: 5. Original data processing: Estimation of nucleated cell counts relied on the amplification of reference gene primers. Clones were sequenced by immunoSEQ multiplex PCR, and TCRdb holds only the in-frame ones, with some missing. D and trimming come from the DNA, and the V and J calls and clone size come from that table. The table has some 370,000 clones, around 87% seen once.

Source material: peripheral blood. This sequence was found in a woman aged 25 to 39 with COVID-19, enrolled during active disease. V usage is TRBV28 and J usage is TRBJ2-7; TRBD2 matches at 8 bases. CDR3 DNA: TGTGCCAGCAGTTTATTCCACGGGGGGGGCGAGCAGTACTTC. This codes for CASSLFHGGGEQYF.